The 27 T cell receptor beta chains in this list originate from one sample, sequenced in a study of blood T cell repertoires in COVID-19. Profiled with immunoSEQ multiplex PCR; TCRdb holds only in-frame clones, not every one. In the table there are 100,000 or so clones, 70% to 80% of which are singletons. The sample taken for sequencing was peripheral blood. The receptors were gathered from a man between 60 and 75 years old with active or convalescent COVID-19.

The chain employs TRBV3-1 (or the pseudogene TRBV3-2) and TRBJ2-1, with D perhaps TRBD2 (7 bases). This CDR3 has 16 residues. The germline V and J ends were trimmed by 4 bases and 4 bases, with 17 bases remaining between them. CDR1 is LGHDT, CDR2 YNNKEL, per germline (reference sequence). The CDR3 sequence: CASSPLGGPSYNEQFF. Written as DNA, the CDR3 is TGTGCCAGCAGCCCCCTCGGGGGGCCCTCGTACAATGAGCAGTTCTTC.

This clone was seen once. This chain uses TRBV28 with TRBJ2-7; 8 nucleotides line up with TRBD1. Germline CDR1 MDHEN, CDR2 SYDVKM. The J segment lost 2 bases and the V segment lost 3 bases, leaving 6 bases of the junction unmatched. The CDR3 has 15 amino acids. The CDR3 spells CASSLGQVFAYEQYF. The CDR3 bases are TGTGCCAGCAGTTTGGGACAGGTCTTTGCCTACGAGCAGTACTTC.

This clone has just a few counts. This chain uses TRBV20-1 with TRBJ2-2; 7 bases are a match to TRBD2. After removal of 3 bases from V and 5 bases from J, the junction contained 6 bases not matched to a gene. Germline V gives CDR1 DFQATT, CDR2 SNEGSKA (reference sequence). CDR3 length equals 14 residues. CDR3 coding DNA: TGCAGTGCTAGTCGCGGGAGCGGTACCGGGGAGCTGTTTTTT. Its protein product is CSASRGSGTGELFF.

This chain links TRBV27 with TRBJ1-1, with TRBD1 identical over 7 bases. V was clipped by 4 bases and J by 4 bases; unmatched bases: 6. Per the germline V gene, CDR1 is MNHEY and CDR2 is SMNVEV (reference sequence). There are 14 residues in the CDR3. Written as DNA, the CDR3 is TGTGCCAGCAGTTCGTACAGGGGAAGCACTGAAGCTTTCTTT. Protein product: CASSSYRGSTEAFF.

This sequence joins TRBV7-8 and TRBJ1-6; the D is unclear. The CDR3 is 13 amino acids. V was shortened by 0 bases and J by 13 bases, with 10 bases between the two germline ends. The germline V gene encodes CDR1 SGHVS and CDR2 FQNEAQ. The CDR3 coding sequence is TGTGCCAGCAGCTTAGCTAAGGACTTTCCCCTCCACTTT. Translating gives CASSLAKDFPLHF.

The chain has TRBV11-2 and TRBJ2-1, with 8 bases fitting TRBD2. The CDR3 covers 12 residues. The V gene's germline CDR1 is SGHAT and CDR2 FQNNGV. The ends lost 3 bases at V and 10 bases at J; junction bases unmatched: 2. The CDR3 DNA follows: TGTGCCAGCAGCTTGACTAGCGTGGAGCAGTTCTTC. Translated, it gives CASSLTSVEQFF.

This clone was recorded only once. The chain links TRBV6-5 to TRBJ1-2; 8 bases line up with TRBD1. This CDR3 has 16 residues. Germline trimming cut 2 bases from V and 4 bases from J; bases unmatched to any gene: 9. Germline V gives CDR1 MNHEY, CDR2 SVGAGI. The CDR3 here is CASSYPILTGAYGYTF. As DNA, the CDR3 is TGTGCCAGCAGTTACCCAATCCTGACAGGGGCCTATGGCTACACCTTC.

The chain employs TRBV5-1 and TRBJ1-2; perhaps TRBD1 as D (6 bases). The CDR3 runs 16 residues. V lost 0 bases, J lost 2 bases, and 14 bases lay in between. Germline assignment: CDR1 SGHRS and CDR2 YFSETQ. The CDR3 nucleotides read TGCGCCAGCAGCTTGGGACACAGGGACCTCAACTATGGCTACACCTTC. Its translation is CASSLGHRDLNYGYTF.

CDR3 bases: TGTGCCAGCAGCTTAGGGAACGCGGGAGGCCCCGATGAGCAGTTCTTC. This translates into CASSLGNAGGPDEQFF. This sequence joins TRBV7-9 and TRBJ2-1, with 8 bases matching TRBD2. J lost 8 bases, V lost 1 base, and 10 bases had no gene match. Germline V CDR1 and CDR2: SEHNR, FQNEAQ (reference sequence). The CDR3 extends over 16 amino acids.

The chain employs TRBV9 and TRBJ2-1; a weak D match, TRBD1 (6 bases). The CDR3 is 15 residues long. Looked up from germline, CDR1 is SGDLS and CDR2 is YYNGEE. Trimming took off 0 bases at V and 7 bases at J, with 14 bases between the two ends. The CDR3 is CASSVVPARGNEQFF. The CDR3 DNA is TGTGCCAGCAGCGTAGTTCCTGCGAGGGGGAATGAGCAGTTCTTC.

This rearrangement joins TRBV28 to TRBJ2-1; 9 bases are a match to TRBD2. V lost 5 bases, J lost 0 bases, and 11 bases stayed unmatched. The CDR3 sequence is 18 residues long. Looked up from germline, CDR1 is MDHEN and CDR2 is SYDVKM. The CDR3 sequence is CASSVELAGLHSYNEQFF. CDR3 DNA: TGTGCCAGCAGTGTGGAACTAGCGGGCCTCCACTCCTACAATGAGCAGTTCTTC.

The chain recombines TRBV19 with TRBJ1-4, with 8 nucleotides matching TRBD1. Germline V gene data show CDR1 as LNHDA and CDR2 as SQIVND (reference sequence). Germline trimming cut 11 bases from V and 7 bases from J; bases unmatched to any gene: 6. The CDR3 is 12 residues long. DNA for the CDR3: TGTGCCGCAGGGGGCCGCGGTGAAAAACTGTTTTTT. Encoded protein: CAAGGRGEKLFF.

The genes are TRBV6-5 and TRBJ1-3; no firm D call. This CDR3 has 16 residues. Trimming left V 2 bases short and J 3 bases short, with 14 bases between. CDR1 is MNHEY, CDR2 SVGAGI, per germline. CDR3 nucleotides: TGTGCCAGCAGTTACGTCGAGGGAATAGTTGGAAACACCATATATTTT. Residues: CASSYVEGIVGNTIYF.

The CDR3 coding sequence is TGTGCCAGCTCACGGGACAGGGGGCAGGATGAAAAACTGTTTTTT. Residues: CASSRDRGQDEKLFF. The V gene is TRBV18, the J gene TRBJ1-4; TRBD1 agrees at 12 bases. J gave up 6 bases and V 4 bases, and 3 bases lay outside the gene matches. The CDR3 extends over 15 amino acids. Germline values: CDR1 KGHSH, CDR2 LQKENI.

The genes are TRBV9 and TRBJ2-7; 9 bases agree with TRBD2. V shed 6 bases and J 3 bases; nucleotides not matched to a gene: 4. CDR3 length: 13 amino acids. Germline values: CDR1 SGDLS, CDR2 YYNGEE. CDR3 bases: TGTGCCAGCACCTTGACTAGCGGCTACGAGCAGTACGTC. Its translation: CASTLTSGYEQYV.

The chain is built from TRBV24-1 and TRBJ2-1, with D maybe TRBD1 (6 bases). Germline values: CDR1 KGHDR, CDR2 SFDVKD. V was trimmed by 3 bases and J by 9 bases, leaving 14 bases between them. The CDR3 runs to 14 residues. The DNA for the CDR3 is TGTGCCACCAGTGATCCGGACAGAGGAGGTGAGCAGTTCTTC. It codes for CATSDPDRGGEQFF.

This chain uses TRBV9 with TRBJ2-1, with unresolved D. The CDR3 length is 15 residues. Germline V gene data show CDR1 as SGDLS and CDR2 as YYNGEE. V was cut by 4 bases and J by 8 bases, with 19 bases left in between. Here the CDR3 reads CASSFRSSPLDEQFF. CDR3 in DNA: TGTGCCAGCAGCTTCCGCTCGAGCCCTCTGGATGAGCAGTTCTTC.

CDR3 nucleotide sequence: TGTGCCAGCAGTTCGGGACAGCCCAATCAGCCCCAGCATTTT. Amino acids: CASSSGQPNQPQHF. The rearrangement links TRBV28 to TRBJ1-5; 7 bases match TRBD1. Germline loops: CDR1 MDHEN, CDR2 SYDVKM. With V trimmed by 4 bases and J by 3 bases, 3 bases remained unmatched. This CDR3 has 14 amino acids.

The CDR3 region has the DNA TGTGCCAGCAGTGTAGAGGTGGCAGTTGGAAACACCATATATTTT. Amino acids: CASSVEVAVGNTIYF. The rearrangement links TRBV2 to TRBJ1-3; unclear D gene. The length of the CDR3 is 15 residues. Germline V gives CDR1 SNHLY, CDR2 FYNNEI. Deletions cut 4 bases from V and 3 bases from J, with 13 bases between. The variable domain in full, completed from reference TRBV2 and TRBJ1-3, reads EPEVTQTPSHQVTQMGQEVILRCVPISNHLYFYWYRQILGQKVEFLVSFYNNEISEKSEIFDDQFSVERPDGSNFTLKIRSTKLEDSAMYFCASSVEVAVGNTIYFGEGSWLTVV.

This chain connects TRBV27 to TRBJ2-3, with TRBD2 identical over 8 bases. The germline CDR1 and CDR2 sequences are MNHEY and SMNVEV (reference sequence). The CDR3 has 16 residues. Germline trimming cut 5 bases from V and 3 bases from J; bases unmatched to any gene: 10. This CDR3 is CASSGAGGRITDTQYF. The CDR3 DNA reads TGTGCCAGCAGTGGGGCGGGCGGGAGGATTACAGATACGCAGTATTTT.

This chain links TRBV7-2 with TRBJ1-1; D not resolved. Germline CDR1 and CDR2: SGHTA and FQGNSA. This CDR3 has 14 amino acids. V lost 5 bases and J 0 bases, leaving 10 bases between the germline ends. The CDR3 nucleotides are TGTGCCAGCAGCCAGCCGGGGTTGAACACTGAAGCTTTCTTT. This encodes CASSQPGLNTEAFF. Based on the CDR3 plus reference TRBV7-2 and TRBJ1-1, the full variable domain is GAGVSQSPSNKVTEKGKDVELRCDPISGHTALYWYRQSLGQGLEFLIYFQGNSAPDKSGLPSDRFSAERTGGSVSTLTIQRTQQEDSAVYLCASSQPGLNTEAFFGQGTRLTVV.

The J gene is TRBJ1-1, the V gene TRBV19; possible D gene TRBD1, 6 bases. Trimming took off 6 bases at V and 1 base at J, with 12 bases between the two ends. The CDR3 extends over 14 amino acids. CDR1 and CDR2 from the germline V gene are LNHDA and SQIVND (reference sequence). The CDR3 sequence: CASRLQGPNTEAFF. Written as DNA, the CDR3 is TGTGCCAGTAGGCTACAGGGTCCGAACACTGAAGCTTTCTTT.

CDR3 in amino acids: CASSLEPYTEAFF. The DNA of the CDR3 is TGTGCCAGCAGTTTAGAGCCGTACACTGAAGCTTTCTTT. The genes are TRBV12-3 or TRBV12-4 and TRBJ1-1, with D hard to call. V lost 1 base and J lost 3, with 6 bases in between. CDR3 length equals 13 residues.

This chain connects TRBV4-2 to TRBJ2-3, with D possibly TRBD2 on 5 matching bases. Germline V gene lookup returns CDR1 LGHNA and CDR2 YNFKEQ. CDR3 length equals 16 residues. The V end was cut by 1 base, the J end by 1 base, with 12 bases between. The CDR3 here is CASSQAARAGTDTQYF. The CDR3 bases are TGTGCCAGCAGCCAAGCGGCGCGGGCGGGCACAGATACGCAGTATTTT.

The chain is built from TRBV1 and TRBJ2-4; the D call in the table, TRBD2, was not verified against the DNA. TRBV1 is tagged as a pseudogene. The CDR3 totals 16 residues. CDR3 sequence (DNA): TGCACCAGCAGCCACGGAGGACTAGCGGTTAAAAACATTCAGTACTTC. The encoded protein is CTSSHGGLAVKNIQYF.

As for this clone: The sample has other DNA sequences that encode this CDR3 too. The chain combines TRBV7-2 with TRBJ2-5; 9 nucleotides match TRBD1. CDR3 size: 14 residues. The trim removed 3 bases at V and 5 bases at J, leaving 4 bases unmatched. Germline CDR1 is SGHTA and CDR2 is FQGNSA. For the CDR3, the DNA is TGTGCCAGCAGCTTGACAGGGGGTCAGGAGACCCAGTACTTC. Its translation is CASSLTGGQETQYF.

The chain joins TRBV29-1 to TRBJ2-2; D possibly corresponds to TRBD2 (5 bases). The germline V gene has CDR1 SQVTM and CDR2 ANQGSEA. The ends were cut back, 1 base at V and 7 bases at J, with 10 bases in the middle. The CDR3 sequence is 13 residues long. As DNA, the CDR3 is TGCAGCGTTGAAGTTTACGAGGGCGGGGAGCTGTTTTTT. It specifies CSVEVYEGGELFF.